These 30 T cell receptor beta chains were all obtained from the same sample, sequenced in a study of T-cell reconstitution after alpha-beta-depleted transplantation in children. Unique molecular identifiers were incorporated when the TCRbeta library was constructed. TCRdb analysed the PCR reads with MiXCR anew, one entry per CDR3 protein. The table shows about 870,000 distinct CDR3 sequences, with roughly 16% occurring only once. The sample consisted of PBMCs, mostly from graft donor cells, taken 360 days after TCRalphabeta/CD19-depleted stem cell transplant. The receptors come from a male patient younger than 18 who had a stem cell transplant for acute lymphoblastic leukemia, so the T cells may come from the graft donor.

This chain connects TRBV2 to TRBJ2-5; 7 nucleotides align to TRBD2. Germline-derived CDR1 and CDR2 are SNHLY and FYNNEI. V lost 1 base and J lost 2; bases outside the gene matches: 10. CDR3 size: 17 residues. The CDR3 bases are TGTGCCAGCAGTGAAGGCGTAGGACTAGGCGAACAAGAGACCCAGTACTTC. Translating it yields CASSEGVGLGEQETQYF.

The table lists this clonotype with many counts. The gene calls are TRBV5-1 and TRBJ2-3, with D possibly being TRBD2 (5 bases). Germline V gene data show CDR1 as SGHRS and CDR2 as YFSETQ. There are 14 residues in the CDR3. The V end lost 4 bases, the J end lost 6 bases, and 15 bases lay between the germline ends. For the CDR3, the DNA is TGCGCCAGCAGCCCAAGACTACCCGCGGATACGCAGTATTTT. Its translation: CASSPRLPADTQYF.

The sample holds many counts of this clonotype. The rearrangement uses TRBV12-3 or TRBV12-4 and TRBJ2-3, with 7 bases identical to TRBD2. V dropped 4 bases and J dropped 2; count of bases not matched to a gene: 3. This CDR3 spans 14 amino acids. The CDR3 sequence: CASSSLAVTDTQYF. The CDR3 nucleotides are TGTGCCAGCAGTTCCCTAGCGGTCACAGATACGCAGTATTTT.

This clonotype occurred many times. This chain connects TRBV15 to TRBJ2-3; D gene ambiguous. CDR1 and CDR2 (germline): LNHNV, YYDKDF (reference sequence). CDR3 length equals 13 residues. Deletions cut 0 bases from V and 5 bases from J, with 6 bases between. CDR3 protein: CATSRERLDTQYF. DNA of the CDR3: TGTGCCACCAGCAGAGAACGGTTAGATACGCAGTATTTT.

The CDR3 sequence: CSVGRQGAHYGYTF. CDR3 coding DNA: TGCAGCGTTGGGAGACAGGGGGCCCACTATGGCTACACCTTC. The V and J genes are TRBV29-1 and TRBJ1-2; 10 bases match TRBD1. V trimming: 4 bases; J trimming: 3 bases; junction bases outside the gene matches: 5. The CDR3 totals 14 residues. Germline lookup yields CDR1 SQVTM and CDR2 ANQGSEA.

Many counts were recorded for this clonotype. The rearrangement uses TRBV4-2 and TRBJ2-2; 9 bases line up with TRBD1. CDR3 length equals 16 residues. The J segment lost 9 bases and the V segment lost 4 bases, leaving 12 bases of the junction unmatched. Per the germline V gene, CDR1 is LGHNA and CDR2 is YNFKEQ. The CDR3 loop reads CASSRHGPGQGWELFF. The DNA of the CDR3 is TGTGCCAGCAGCCGACATGGGCCGGGACAGGGTTGGGAGCTGTTTTTT.

Ten or more counts support this clonotype. CDR3 sequence: CASSSRLAGEAGELFF. CDR3 DNA sequence: TGCGCCAGCAGCTCCAGACTAGCGGGAGAGGCCGGGGAGCTGTTTTTT. The chain has TRBV5-1 and TRBJ2-2; TRBD2 matches 12 bases. Trimming cost V 3 bases and J 6 bases; bases outside gene matches: 6. This CDR3 has 16 amino acids. The V gene's germline CDR1 is SGHRS and CDR2 YFSETQ. The full variable domain, in which reference TRBV5-1 and TRBJ2-2 provide the parts outside the CDR3, is KAGVTQTPRYLIKTRGQQVTLSCSPISGHRSVSWYQQTPGQGLQFLFEYFSETQRNKGNFPGRFSGRQFSNSRSEMNVSTLELGDSALYLCASSSRLAGEAGELFFGEGSRLTVL.

The V call is TRBV7-8, the J call TRBJ2-5; the D gene is possibly TRBD1 (6 bases). The V and J ends lost 3 bases and 5 bases respectively, with 13 bases between them. Germline loops: CDR1 SGHVS, CDR2 FQNEAQ. The CDR3 totals 14 residues. The CDR3 coding sequence is TGTGCCAGCAGCTTTCCAGGGGAAGTGGAGACCCAGTACTTC. Protein: CASSFPGEVETQYF.

This clonotype has only a few counts. This chain uses TRBV5-1 with TRBJ2-3; maybe TRBD2 (5 bases). V gave up 1 base and J gave up 3 bases, with 21 bases separating them. Looked up from germline, CDR1 is SGHRS and CDR2 is YFSETQ. This CDR3 contains 18 residues. In DNA, the CDR3 is TGCGCCAGCAGCTTGAAGGTTTCCGTGGGAGAATTTACAGATACGCAGTATTTT. Protein product: CASSLKVSVGEFTDTQYF. Full variable domain (rest looked up from reference TRBV5-1 and TRBJ2-3): KAGVTQTPRYLIKTRGQQVTLSCSPISGHRSVSWYQQTPGQGLQFLFEYFSETQRNKGNFPGRFSGRQFSNSRSEMNVSTLELGDSALYLCASSLKVSVGEFTDTQYFGPGTRLTVL.

The chain joins TRBV4-1 to TRBJ2-7; TRBD1 is a possible D gene (5 bases). Germline CDR1 is MGHRA and CDR2 is YSYEKL. Trimming cost V 1 base and J 3 bases, with 16 bases left between them. The CDR3 spans 16 residues. DNA of the CDR3: TGCGCCAGCAGCCAAGGGTCAACAGGAGCCAACTACGAGCAGTACTTC. This gives the protein CASSQGSTGANYEQYF.

On this clonotype itself: The junction differs from germline at one of its ends, possibly a read error. The V gene is TRBV29-1, the J gene TRBJ2-7; D unresolved. Germline-derived CDR1 and CDR2 are SQVTM and ANQGSEA. The CDR3 has 13 residues. CDR3 nucleotides: TGCAGCGTTAAAATGGGTTACTCCCACGAGCAGTACTTC. The encoded protein is CSVKMGYSHEQYF.

In DNA, the CDR3 is TGTGCCAGCAGCTTCGGACAGGAACTACAGAATGAGCAGTTCTTC. Encoded protein: CASSFGQELQNEQFF. V is TRBV7-9 and J is TRBJ2-1; TRBD1 matches at 7 bases. CDR3 length: 15 residues. Germline V gene data show CDR1 as SEHNR and CDR2 as FQNEAQ (reference sequence). The V and J ends lost 3 bases and 7 bases, in that order; junction bases with no gene match: 9.

This clonotype was observed many times. The chain recombines TRBV27 with TRBJ2-7, with D possibly being TRBD2 (6 bases). Germline CDR1 reads MNHEY; CDR2 reads SMNVEV (reference sequence). There are 12 residues in the CDR3. V lost 1 base to trimming and J lost 7 bases, with 8 bases between them. CDR3 sequence: CASSLFGGEQYF. The CDR3 region has the DNA TGTGCCAGCAGTTTATTCGGGGGAGAGCAGTACTTC.

This clonotype was observed a few times. V usage is TRBV4-2 and J usage is TRBJ2-7; TRBD2 agrees at 8 bases. Germline CDR1 LGHNA, CDR2 YNFKEQ. V lost 0 bases, J lost 6 bases, and 7 bases stayed unmatched. CDR3 length: 15 amino acids. For the CDR3, the DNA is TGTGCCAGCAGCCAAGAAATGCAGGCGGGAGGCGAGCAGTACTTC. This codes for CASSQEMQAGGEQYF.

In its sample, this clonotype was seen a few times. The genes are TRBV5-1 and TRBJ2-6; D is possibly TRBD1 (6 bases). The CDR3 is 17 residues long. Per germline, CDR1 SGHRS and CDR2 YFSETQ. Trimming left V 5 bases short and J 1 base short, with 16 bases between. CDR3 DNA: TGCGCCAGCAGTCCGGGACACCTTAATTCTGGGGCCAACGTCCTGACTTTC. This sequence encodes CASSPGHLNSGANVLTF. Looking up the rest from reference TRBV5-1 and TRBJ2-6 gives the full variable domain: KAGVTQTPRYLIKTRGQQVTLSCSPISGHRSVSWYQQTPGQGLQFLFEYFSETQRNKGNFPGRFSGRQFSNSRSEMNVSTLELGDSALYLCASSPGHLNSGANVLTFGAGSRLTVL.

The chain carries TRBV20-1 and TRBJ2-5, with D hard to call. The ends were cut back, 3 bases at V and 7 bases at J, with 18 bases in the middle. CDR1 DFQATT and CDR2 SNEGSKA come from the germline V gene (reference sequence). The CDR3 covers 14 residues. In DNA form, the CDR3 reads TGCAGTGCTAGTTTACGGAATGTCCTTGGGACCCAGTACTTC. Its protein product is CSASLRNVLGTQYF.

This clonotype has a handful of counts. This chain joins TRBV4-1 and TRBJ2-5; TRBD2 is a possible D gene (7 bases). Trimming took 0 bases from V and 4 from J, leaving 15 bases between them. This CDR3 is built from 16 residues. Germline loops: CDR1 MGHRA, CDR2 YSYEKL. CDR3 coding DNA: TGCGCCAGCAGCCAAGATCAAGGACTAGGGGGAGAGACCCAGTACTTC. This codes for CASSQDQGLGGETQYF.

The chain recombines TRBV12-3 or TRBV12-4 with TRBJ2-7; 7 bases match TRBD1. Germline trimming cut 4 bases from V and 3 bases from J; bases unmatched to any gene: 6. The CDR3 runs to 14 residues. CDR3: CASSYGRGNYEQYF. The CDR3 DNA sequence: TGTGCCAGCAGTTACGGCAGGGGGAACTACGAGCAGTACTTC.

CDR3 nucleotides: TGTGCCAGCAGCTTGGTGGCGTCCCAAGGTGGGACCGGGGAGCTGTTTTTT. This codes for CASSLVASQGGTGELFF. The chain carries TRBV5-5 and TRBJ2-2, with D unresolved. Trimming took 0 bases from V and 5 from J, leaving 17 bases between them. CDR1 and CDR2 from the germline V gene are SGHKS and YYEKEE (reference sequence). This CDR3 has 17 residues.

As DNA, the CDR3 is TGTGCCAGCAGCTTAGTGAGGAGGGGTTTCACTGAAGCTTTCTTT. Its translation is CASSLVRRGFTEAFF. The rearrangement links TRBV7-2 to TRBJ1-1; maybe TRBD1 (5 bases). The germline CDR1 and CDR2 sequences are SGHTA and FQGNSA. With 1 base removed from V and 4 bases from J, the gap between germline ends came to 13 bases. The CDR3 has 15 amino acids.

The chain links TRBV7-2 to TRBJ2-4; unclear D gene. The CDR3 consists of 14 residues. Germline V gene sequence: CDR1 SGHTA, CDR2 FQGNSA. V lost 4 bases and J lost 6, with 13 bases in between. The CDR3 reads CASSSTMTGNIQYF. The DNA for the CDR3 is TGTGCCAGCAGCTCGACAATGACGGGAAACATTCAGTACTTC.

The gene calls are TRBV2 and TRBJ2-5, with D possibly TRBD2 on 5 matching bases. Trimming left V 1 base short and J 0 bases short, with 6 bases between. Germline values: CDR1 SNHLY, CDR2 FYNNEI. The CDR3 spans 14 residues. The CDR3 DNA follows: TGTGCCAGCAGTGAAGGAGCGGACCAAGAGACCCAGTACTTC. Its protein product is CASSEGADQETQYF.

The chain carries TRBV10-3 and TRBJ2-5; 10 positions agree with TRBD1. The V gene end was trimmed by 7 bases and the J gene end by 5 bases; junction bases not matched to a gene: 7. Germline values: CDR1 ENHRY, CDR2 SYGVKD. CDR3 length equals 14 residues. This chain's CDR3 is CAIKPTGGVETQYF. CDR3 DNA sequence: TGTGCCATCAAACCGACAGGGGGCGTGGAGACCCAGTACTTC.

The chain employs TRBV10-3 and TRBJ2-5; D call uncertain. Germline CDR1 ENHRY, CDR2 SYGVKD. V gave up 4 bases and J gave up 1 base, with 7 bases separating them. CDR3 length: 13 residues. The CDR3 sequence is CAISAVAQETQYF. The DNA of the CDR3 is TGTGCCATCAGTGCGGTGGCCCAAGAGACCCAGTACTTC.

This clonotype was observed a few times. V is TRBV29-1 and J is TRBJ2-1; maybe TRBD2 (5 bases). V lost 7 bases, J lost 4 bases, and 11 bases lay in between. Looked up from germline, CDR1 is SQVTM and CDR2 is ANQGSEA. The CDR3 length is 12 residues. CDR3 residues: CSAALVYNEQFF. The CDR3 DNA reads TGCAGCGCCGCACTAGTTTACAATGAGCAGTTCTTC.

This clonotype has a count of ten or more. The genes are TRBV4-2 and TRBJ1-4; 10 bases agree with TRBD1. The CDR3 has 19 residues. Germline V gene sequence: CDR1 LGHNA, CDR2 YNFKEQ. Germline trimming cut 5 bases from V and 0 bases from J; bases unmatched to any gene: 12. CDR3 region: CASSTGAGQGFTTNEKLFF. The CDR3 region has the DNA TGTGCCAGCAGCACAGGAGCGGGACAGGGGTTTACAACTAATGAAAAACTGTTTTTT.

V is TRBV6-1 and J is TRBJ1-5; 10 bases line up with TRBD1. The V segment lost 6 bases and the J segment 0 bases; nucleotides outside the gene matches: 11. The CDR3 extends over 18 amino acids. Germline loops: CDR1 MNHNS, CDR2 SASEGT. The CDR3 DNA follows: TGTGCCAGCAGCACTCCGGGACAGGGGACTTATAGCAATCAGCCCCAGCATTTT. This codes for CASSTPGQGTYSNQPQHF.

This chain connects TRBV4-1 to TRBJ1-1; TRBD1 matches 7 bases. Germline CDR1 MGHRA, CDR2 YSYEKL. Trimming removed 1 base from V and 5 bases from J; junction bases left unmatched: 10. This CDR3 is 16 amino acids long. The CDR3 nucleotides are TGCGCCAGCAGCCAAGCTGTACAGGGGCAGGGGACTGAAGCTTTCTTT. Amino acid sequence: CASSQAVQGQGTEAFF.

There are many counts of this clonotype. The V gene is TRBV20-1, the J gene TRBJ2-1; 7 nucleotides align to TRBD1. Germline loops: CDR1 DFQATT, CDR2 SNEGSKA (reference sequence). CDR3 length: 14 amino acids. V shed 5 bases and J 7 bases; nucleotides not matched to a gene: 11. The CDR3: CSAPDVQGINEQFF. In DNA, the CDR3 is TGCAGTGCTCCCGACGTACAGGGGATTAATGAGCAGTTCTTC.

V is TRBV4-1 and J is TRBJ2-1, with D perhaps matching TRBD2 (6 bases). Deletions cut 1 base from V and 2 bases from J, with 15 bases between. Germline V gene sequence: CDR1 MGHRA, CDR2 YSYEKL. The CDR3 consists of 17 residues. The CDR3, as DNA: TGCGCCAGCAGCCAAGGCAACGGGAGAATCCCCTACAATGAGCAGTTCTTC. Residues: CASSQGNGRIPYNEQFF.